Each of the 17 T cell receptor beta chains below was sequenced from the same sample in a study of molecular identifiers for immune sequencing clone quantification. MiXCR was run by TCRdb on the PCR reads, yielding one entry per CDR3 protein. The sample comprises 250,000 to 400,000 distinct CDR3 sequences, about 21% of which are singletons, and 0.75% to 0.85% rests with the top ten. The sequencing sample was made of naive CD8+ T cells from blood, with Jurkat cell RNA spiked in. Subset meaning: FACS-sorted CD8+CD4-CCR7+CD45RA+ naive T cells. The origin of the receptors is a human donor in good health. Some libraries in this study had Jurkat cell RNA spiked in.

In its sample, this clonotype was seen many times. The V call is TRBV29-1, the J call TRBJ2-1; 11 nucleotides agree with TRBD2. The CDR3 is 13 amino acids. Germline V gene data show CDR1 as SQVTM and CDR2 as ANQGSEA. The V gene end was trimmed by 7 bases and the J gene end by 10 bases; junction bases not matched to a gene: 9. CDR3 loop: CSAIAGGPNEQFF. DNA of the CDR3: TGCAGCGCCATAGCGGGAGGGCCCAACGAGCAGTTCTTC.

This clonotype was counted ten times or more. V usage is TRBV7-6 and J usage is TRBJ1-1, with D perhaps matching TRBD1 (6 bases). The germline V gene has CDR1 SGHVS and CDR2 FNYEAQ. This CDR3 has 15 amino acids. The V end lost 0 bases, the J end lost 1 base, and 9 bases lay between the germline ends. As DNA, the CDR3 is TGTGCCAGCAGCTTAGCGTCGGACAGGAACACTGAAGCTTTCTTT. Translating gives CASSLASDRNTEAFF.

This clonotype was recorded many times. V gene TRBV7-6 combines with J gene TRBJ2-1, with 7 bases matching TRBD1. The trim removed 5 bases at V and 3 bases at J, leaving 7 bases unmatched. The CDR3 is 15 amino acids. Germline CDR1 and CDR2: SGHVS and FNYEAQ. The CDR3 DNA is TGTGCCAGCAGCGCCCGGGACAGCCTCTACAATGAGCAGTTCTTC. As protein: CASSARDSLYNEQFF.

About this clonotype: A clone one base away is much larger, so this may be a read error. The CDR3 end shows no conserved phenylalanine or tryptophan, and so a read error is likely. The chain uses TRBV27 and TRBJ1-5, with unresolved D. Between the trimmed V and J ends, which lost 4 bases and 0 bases, there was a span of 13 bases. Germline V gene lookup returns CDR1 MNHEY and CDR2 SMNVEV (reference sequence). The CDR3 sequence is 16 residues long. CDR3 sequence reads: CASSSGWPYSNQPQHL. CDR3 DNA sequence: TGTGCCAGCAGTTCGGGCTGGCCCTATAGCAATCAGCCCCAGCATTTA.

This clonotype was found a few times. This chain uses TRBV24-1 with TRBJ1-5, with D unclear. This CDR3 spans 13 amino acids. CDR1 and CDR2 from the germline V gene are KGHDR and SFDVKD. Trimming took off 7 bases at V and 2 bases at J, with 8 bases between the two ends. CDR3 coding DNA: TGTGCCACCAGGGGGTCGGGCAATCAGCCCCAGCATTTT. Protein product: CATRGSGNQPQHF.

The chain links TRBV27 to TRBJ2-3; 7 bases fit TRBD1. CDR1 is MNHEY, CDR2 SMNVEV, per germline (reference sequence). V shed 0 bases, J shed 2 bases, and the junction held 11 bases outside the gene matches. The CDR3 extends over 18 amino acids. CDR3 nucleotide sequence: TGTGCCAGCAGTTTATCGCGGGCCGGAACAGGGGCCACAGATACGCAGTATTTT. Translating gives CASSLSRAGTGATDTQYF.

This chain joins TRBV27 and TRBJ2-7; D uncertain. CDR3 length equals 15 residues. CDR1 MNHEY and CDR2 SMNVEV come from the germline V gene (reference sequence). Trimming took 1 base from V and 3 from J, leaving 13 bases between them. CDR3 nucleotide sequence: TGTGCCAGCAGTTTATTGGGCTCCCGAGACTACGAGCAGTACTTC. Its protein product is CASSLLGSRDYEQYF.

This clonotype occurred many times. The chain recombines TRBV7-9 with TRBJ2-3; a weak D match, TRBD1 (7 bases). With 1 base removed from V and 0 bases from J, the gap between germline ends came to 11 bases. Germline values: CDR1 SEHNR, CDR2 FQNEAQ (reference sequence). The CDR3 is 16 amino acids. DNA of the CDR3: TGTGCCAGCAGCTTAGTACAGGGGAGGAGCACAGATACGCAGTATTTT. Translating gives CASSLVQGRSTDTQYF.

The rearrangement links TRBV12-5 to TRBJ2-1; D is undetermined. The germline gives CDR1 LGHNT, CDR2 FRNRAP. This CDR3 contains 12 residues. V lost 3 bases to trimming and J lost 4 bases, with 4 bases between them. The CDR3: CASGFQYNEQFF. Here the CDR3 DNA reads TGTGCTAGTGGTTTCCAGTACAATGAGCAGTTCTTC.

A remark on this clonotype: It may be a read error: a sequence one base away is much more abundant. V usage is TRBV19 and J usage is TRBJ2-1; possible D gene TRBD1, 6 bases. Germline values: CDR1 LNHDA, CDR2 SQIVND (reference sequence). This CDR3 has 18 residues. CDR3 sequence reads: CASSGRTVSDPWYNGQFF. DNA for the CDR3: TGTGCCAGTAGTGGCCGGACAGTATCAGATCCCTGGTACAATGGGCAGTTCTTC.

Concerning this clonotype itself: A much larger clone differs from this one at a single base, so this may be a read error. V usage is TRBV24-1 and J usage is TRBJ2-2; a weak D match, TRBD2 (5 bases). Per germline, CDR1 KGHDR and CDR2 SFDVKD. The length of the CDR3 is 13 residues. Trimming took 11 bases from V and 4 from J, leaving 13 bases between them. Written as DNA, the CDR3 is TGTGCCAGCGGACTGCAGAGCACCGGGGAGCTGTTTTTT. This gives the protein CASGLQSTGELFF.

At least ten counts were recorded for this clonotype. The chain links TRBV6-5 to TRBJ2-3; D call uncertain. There are 16 residues in the CDR3. Germline V CDR1 and CDR2: MNHEY, SVGAGI. Trimming shortened V by 0 bases and J by 3 bases, and 13 bases separated the two germline ends. The CDR3 is CASSYSSGVHTDTQYF. The CDR3 nucleotides read TGTGCCAGCAGTTACTCGTCGGGCGTTCATACAGATACGCAGTATTTT.

This clonotype has ten or more counts. This sequence joins TRBV4-1 and TRBJ2-2, with D hard to call. Germline V gene lookup returns CDR1 MGHRA and CDR2 YSYEKL. V shed 5 bases and J shed 7 bases, with 11 bases lying between them. This CDR3 is built from 13 residues. The CDR3, as DNA: TGCGCCAGCAGCTACGTTGGTCACGGGGAGCTGTTTTTT. Its protein product is CASSYVGHGELFF.

This clonotype has at least ten counts. This chain links TRBV2 with TRBJ1-1, with D uncertain. The V end was cut by 3 bases, the J end by 8 bases, with 13 bases between. The CDR3 is made up of 13 amino acids. The germline CDR1 and CDR2 sequences are SNHLY and FYNNEI. The CDR3 bases are TGTGCCAGCAGTGAGTACATATGGTCCGAAGCTTTCTTT. Its protein product is CASSEYIWSEAFF.

This clonotype has a count of ten or more. The chain combines TRBV30 with TRBJ1-2; TRBD1 aligns across 10 bases. V trimming: 8 bases; J trimming: 7 bases; junction bases outside the gene matches: 1. The CDR3 is 10 residues long. Germline CDR1 reads GTSNPN; CDR2 reads SVGIG (reference sequence). The DNA of the CDR3 is TGTGCCGGACAGGGGGTTGGCTACACCTTC. This gives the protein CAGQGVGYTF.

Notes on this clonotype: A much more abundant neighbour one base away suggests this may be a read error. The conserved phenylalanine or tryptophan normally closing the CDR3 is absent here, so this likely arose from a read error. This sequence joins TRBV20-1 and TRBJ2-3; 7 nucleotides agree with TRBD2. The CDR3 loop spans 12 amino acids. In germline, CDR1 is DFQATT, CDR2 SNEGSKA (reference sequence). V lost 7 bases to trimming and J lost 6 bases; unmatched junction nucleotides: 7. CDR3 protein: CSVLRESDTQYS. CDR3 nucleotide sequence: TGCAGTGTATTGCGGGAGTCGGATACGCAGTATTCT.

There are a few counts of this clonotype. The rearrangement uses TRBV11-2 and TRBJ2-5; 12 bases fit TRBD2. CDR1 and CDR2 from the germline V gene are SGHAT and FQNNGV. After removal of 8 bases from V and 5 bases from J, the junction contained 3 bases not matched to a gene. The CDR3 runs to 13 residues. The CDR3 reads CASRLAGGETQYF. In DNA, the CDR3 is TGTGCCAGCCGTCTAGCGGGAGGGGAGACCCAGTACTTC.